This T cell receptor (beta chain) originates from a study of response to subunit inactivated influenza vaccine. TCRdb re-called the RT-PCR reads through MiXCR, storing one row per CDR3 protein. The sample contains hundreds of thousands of distinct CDR3 sequences, 6.5% to 8% of which appear only once. Findings and limits, study-wide: Authors suggested that a seasonal influenza vaccination recruits few new T cells each time.

From germline, CDR1 is ENHRY and CDR2 SYGVKD. CDR3 length equals 19 residues. Trimming took 4 bases from V and 1 from J; bases not matched to a gene: 12. This clonotype was detected many times. Its antigen is not identified. The V call is TRBV10-3, the J call TRBJ2-1, with 11 positions matching TRBD2. Source: PBMCs from blood, taken around 25 months after vaccination. The TCR originated in a man between 50 and 69 years old who received an inactivated influenza vaccine. CDR3 DNA sequence: TGTGCCATCAGTGGCACTCCCACTAGCGGGAGAGGTTCCTACAATGAGCAGTTCTTC. It encodes CAISGTPTSGRGSYNEQFF.